These 14 T cell receptor beta chains came from one sample sequenced in a study of a mutant IDH1 vaccine in newly diagnosed glioma. Data came from immunoSEQ multiplex PCR; TCRdb stores just in-frame clones and leaves some out. The sample contains approximately 60,000 clones, 74% of which appear only once. These TCRs' antigens remain unknown. Time point meaning: week 35, safety follow-up. Topical imiquimod accompanied each vaccine dose, which consisted of 300 ug of mutant IDH1 20-mer peptide. The specimen was PBMCs, collected from a glioma patient whose treatment included an IDH1 peptide vaccine. The receptors shown here come from a man over 45 with glioma.

The J gene is TRBJ1-1, the V gene TRBV18; D gene ambiguous. Germline V gene data show CDR1 as KGHSH and CDR2 as LQKENI. The CDR3 extends over 13 amino acids. Trimming took off 5 bases at V and 4 bases at J, with 11 bases between the two ends. The CDR3: CASSDTRGTEAFF. The CDR3 DNA reads as TGTGCCAGCTCAGACACCCGCGGCACTGAAGCTTTCTTT. Full variable domain (outside the CDR3, taken from reference TRBV18 and TRBJ1-1): NAGVMQNPRHLVRRRGQEARLRCSPMKGHSHVYWYRQLPEEGLKFMVYLQKENIIDESGMPKERFSAEFPKEGPSILRIQQVVRGDSAAYFCASSDTRGTEAFFGQGTRLTVV.

In this sample, this clone turned up once. The gene calls are TRBV7-9 and TRBJ2-5, with 11 bases that match TRBD1. The CDR3 spans 16 residues. The ends lost 5 bases at V and 5 bases at J; junction bases unmatched: 10. Germline V gene data show CDR1 as SEHNR and CDR2 as FQNEAQ (reference sequence). CDR3 in amino acids: CASSLLRTGGWETQYF. The CDR3 DNA is TGTGCCAGCAGCCTTCTCCGGACAGGGGGCTGGGAGACCCAGTACTTC. Full variable domain (rest looked up from reference TRBV7-9 and TRBJ2-5): DTGVSQNPRHKITKRGQNVTFRCDPISEHNRLYWYRQTLGQGPEFLTYFQNEAQLEKSRLLSDRFSAERPKGSFSTLEIQRTEQGDSAMYLCASSLLRTGGWETQYFGPGTRLLVL.

The chain carries TRBV7-9 and TRBJ2-5; 11 nucleotides agree with TRBD1. The CDR3 has 15 amino acids. Germline CDR1 and CDR2: SEHNR and FQNEAQ (reference sequence). V dropped 6 bases and J dropped 4; count of bases not matched to a gene: 7. CDR3 amino acids: CASRLGQGDRETQYF. The CDR3 coding sequence is TGTGCCAGCAGACTGGGACAGGGGGACAGAGAGACCCAGTACTTC.

The chain combines TRBV7-2 with TRBJ1-2; D gene unclear. Germline V gene lookup returns CDR1 SGHTA and CDR2 FQGNSA. CDR3 length equals 13 residues. V lost 1 base and J lost 4, with 7 bases in between. The CDR3 loop is CASSLGLVYGYTF. CDR3 nucleotides: TGTGCCAGCAGCTTAGGCCTGGTCTATGGCTACACCTTC.

This clone is labeled as medium-sized. The chain joins TRBV2 to TRBJ2-7; D gene uncertain. Germline-derived CDR1 and CDR2 are SNHLY and FYNNEI. The CDR3 is 12 residues long. The V and J ends lost 6 bases and 1 base respectively, with 7 bases between them. The CDR3 bases are TGTGCCAGCAGGGCAGTTTCCTACGAGCAGTACTTC. This gives the protein CASRAVSYEQYF.

This chain connects TRBV6-1 to TRBJ1-2, with D maybe TRBD1 (6 bases). The CDR3 extends over 12 amino acids. Germline V gene sequence: CDR1 MNHNS, CDR2 SASEGT. V was pared by 4 bases and J by 12 bases, with 15 bases between. The CDR3 DNA sequence: TGTGCCAGCAGTGCATACAGGGAAGAAAACACCTTC. Translation: CASSAYREENTF.

This clone is medium-sized (0.01 to 0.1%). The chain has TRBV4-2 and TRBJ1-1; 8 positions match TRBD1. The CDR3 is 16 residues long. The germline V gene encodes CDR1 LGHNA and CDR2 YNFKEQ. V shed 1 base and J 1 base; nucleotides not matched to a gene: 5. The DNA of the CDR3 is TGTGCCAGCAGCCAAGGTCCTGGACAGGGGAACACTGAAGCTTTCTTT. Translated, it gives CASSQGPGQGNTEAFF.

CDR3 nucleotide sequence: TGTGCCAGCAGCGCCACCGGGACAGTCAACTCTGGGGCCAACGTCCTGACTTTC. Translating it yields CASSATGTVNSGANVLTF. V gene TRBV7-3 combines with J gene TRBJ2-6; TRBD1 matches at 7 bases. The length of the CDR3 is 18 residues. In germline, CDR1 is SGHTA, CDR2 FQGTGA. V was pared by 5 bases and J by 0 bases, with 10 bases of the junction left unmatched.

The chain combines TRBV6-5 with TRBJ2-7; TRBD2 matches at 8 bases. With 4 bases clipped from V and 6 bases from J, the junction kept 11 bases outside the gene matches. This CDR3 comprises 15 residues. Per the germline V gene, CDR1 is MNHEY and CDR2 is SVGAGI. The CDR3 loop reads CASSSVGGGPFEQYF. In DNA, the CDR3 is TGTGCCAGCAGTTCCGTCGGCGGGGGGCCGTTCGAGCAGTACTTC.

Only a few counts were recorded for this clone. The gene calls are TRBV29-1 and TRBJ1-4, with D unresolved. Per the germline V gene, CDR1 is SQVTM and CDR2 is ANQGSEA. CDR3 size: 13 residues. The CDR3 spells CSACGSLNEKLFF. CDR3 nucleotides: TGCAGTGCATGCGGCTCCCTTAATGAAAAACTGTTTTTT.

The rearrangement joins TRBV29-1 to TRBJ2-3; D may match TRBD1 or TRBD2 (5 bases each). CDR1 is SQVTM and CDR2 is ANQGSEA in the germline V gene. The CDR3 length is 12 residues. The ends were cut back, 8 bases at V and 6 bases at J, with 15 bases in the middle. In DNA, the CDR3 is TGCAGCCATAAGGGGAGTGTGGATACGCAGTATTTT. Protein: CSHKGSVDTQYF.

The chain employs TRBV6-1 and TRBJ1-1; 8 bases agree with TRBD1. The germline V gene encodes CDR1 MNHNS and CDR2 SASEGT. V lost 0 bases and J lost 5; bases outside the gene matches: 2. The CDR3 has 14 amino acids. The CDR3 DNA reads TGTGCCAGCAGTGAAGCGACAGGGGTGACTGAAGCTTTCTTT. It codes for CASSEATGVTEAFF.

The chain couples TRBV7-9 to TRBJ1-2; D uncertain. The CDR3 contains 12 residues. Germline lookup yields CDR1 SEHNR and CDR2 FQNEAQ (reference sequence). V lost 1 base and J lost 3, with 3 bases in between. CDR3 sequence (DNA): TGTGCCAGCAGCTTAGGGGACTATGGCTACACCTTC. This encodes CASSLGDYGYTF.

The CDR3 coding sequence is TGTGCCAGCTCCCCGTACAGGGCCACTGAAGCTTTCTTT. It specifies CASSPYRATEAFF. V usage is TRBV5-5 and J usage is TRBJ1-1; D is perhaps TRBD1 (6 bases). The germline V gene has CDR1 SGHKS and CDR2 YYEKEE (reference sequence). The CDR3 consists of 13 residues. The V and J ends lost 7 bases and 4 bases respectively, with 14 bases between them.